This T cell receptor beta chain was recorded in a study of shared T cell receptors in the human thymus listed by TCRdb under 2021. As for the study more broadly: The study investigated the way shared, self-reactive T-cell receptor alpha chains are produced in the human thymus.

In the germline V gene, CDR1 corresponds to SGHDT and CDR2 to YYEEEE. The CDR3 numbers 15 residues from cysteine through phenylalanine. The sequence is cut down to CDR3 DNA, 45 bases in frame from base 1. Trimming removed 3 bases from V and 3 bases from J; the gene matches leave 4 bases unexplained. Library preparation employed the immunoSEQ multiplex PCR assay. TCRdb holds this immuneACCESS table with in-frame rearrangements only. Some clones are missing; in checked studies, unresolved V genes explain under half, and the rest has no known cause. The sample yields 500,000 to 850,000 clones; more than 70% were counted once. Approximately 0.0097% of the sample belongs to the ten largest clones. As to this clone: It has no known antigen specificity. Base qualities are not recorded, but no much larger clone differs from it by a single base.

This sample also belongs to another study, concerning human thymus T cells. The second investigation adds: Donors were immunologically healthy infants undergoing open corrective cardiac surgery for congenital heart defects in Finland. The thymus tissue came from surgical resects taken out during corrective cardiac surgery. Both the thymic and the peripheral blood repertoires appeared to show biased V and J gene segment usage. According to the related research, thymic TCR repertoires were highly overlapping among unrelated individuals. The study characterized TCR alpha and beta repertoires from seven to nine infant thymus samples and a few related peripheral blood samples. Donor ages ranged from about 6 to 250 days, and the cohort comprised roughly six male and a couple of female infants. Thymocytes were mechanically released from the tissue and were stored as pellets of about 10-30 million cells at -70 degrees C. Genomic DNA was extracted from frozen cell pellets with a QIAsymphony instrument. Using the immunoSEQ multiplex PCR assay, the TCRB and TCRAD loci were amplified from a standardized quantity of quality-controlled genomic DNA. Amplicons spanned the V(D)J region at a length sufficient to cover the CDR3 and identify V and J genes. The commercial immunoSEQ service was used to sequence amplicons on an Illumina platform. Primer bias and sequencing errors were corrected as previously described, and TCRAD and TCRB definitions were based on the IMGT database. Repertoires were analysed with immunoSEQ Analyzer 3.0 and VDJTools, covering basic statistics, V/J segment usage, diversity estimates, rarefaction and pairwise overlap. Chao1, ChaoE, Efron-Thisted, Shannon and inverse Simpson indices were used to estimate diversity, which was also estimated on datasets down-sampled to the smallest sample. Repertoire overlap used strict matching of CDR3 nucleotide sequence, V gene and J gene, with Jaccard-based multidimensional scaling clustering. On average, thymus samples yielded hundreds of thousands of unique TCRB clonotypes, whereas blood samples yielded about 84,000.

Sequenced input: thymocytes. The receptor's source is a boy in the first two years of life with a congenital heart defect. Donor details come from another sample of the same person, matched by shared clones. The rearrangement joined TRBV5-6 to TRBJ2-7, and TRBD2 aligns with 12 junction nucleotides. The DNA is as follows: TGTGCCAGCAGCTCACCGACTAGCGGGAGCTACGAGCAGTACTTC. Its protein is CASSSPTSGSYEQYF.